One sample yielded the 25 T cell receptor beta chains listed below, sequenced in a study of T cells in Graves' hyperthyroidism and ophthalmopathy. Authors of the study amplified TCR beta CDR3 regions from RNA transcripts. The study used the HTBI primer set for a first-round RT-PCR of the TCR CDR3. TCRdb re-analysed the multiplex PCR reads in MiXCR, keeping a single row per CDR3 protein. There are 250,000 to 300,000 distinct CDR3 sequences in the sample; roughly 15% occur only once, and around 30% lies in the top ten. The sample was blood. The receptors shown here come from a woman between 45 and 60 years old with Graves' hyperthyroidism that later progressed to Graves' ophthalmopathy.

This chain links TRBV7-8 with TRBJ2-1, with 12 bases aligning to TRBD2. This CDR3 has 17 residues. From germline, CDR1 is SGHVS and CDR2 FQNEAQ. V lost 7 bases, J lost 3 bases, and 10 bases stayed unmatched. The CDR3 coding sequence is TGTGCCAGCACCGCTTCCGGGACTAGCGGGTACTACAATGAGCAGTTCTTC. As protein: CASTASGTSGYYNEQFF.

This clonotype showed up many times. The J gene is TRBJ1-5, the V gene TRBV2; 9 nucleotides agree with TRBD1. Trimming cost V 3 bases and J 2 bases; bases outside gene matches: 5. This CDR3 is built from 16 residues. Germline V lookup: CDR1 SNHLY, CDR2 FYNNEI. DNA of the CDR3: TGTGCCAGCAGTGATTCTAGGACAGGGGGCAATCAGCCCCAGCATTTT. Its protein is CASSDSRTGGNQPQHF. The whole variable domain, filled in from reference TRBV2 and TRBJ1-5, reads EPEVTQTPSHQVTQMGQEVILRCVPISNHLYFYWYRQILGQKVEFLVSFYNNEISEKSEIFDDQFSVERPDGSNFTLKIRSTKLEDSAMYFCASSDSRTGGNQPQHFGDGTRLSIL.

This clonotype was seen many times. The V and J genes are TRBV5-1 and TRBJ2-1; TRBD1 agrees at 8 bases. The CDR3 has 15 amino acids. V shed 3 bases, J shed 1 base, and the junction held 3 bases outside the gene matches. The germline gives CDR1 SGHRS, CDR2 YFSETQ. Here the CDR3 DNA reads TGCGCCAGCAGCTCTCAGGGGGCGTCCTACAATGAGCAGTTCTTC. It translates to CASSSQGASYNEQFF.

The chain is built from TRBV5-1 and TRBJ2-5; D gene unclear. Trimming removed 4 bases from V and 1 base from J, with 8 bases in between. Looked up from germline, CDR1 is SGHRS and CDR2 is YFSETQ. The CDR3 is 13 residues long. In DNA, the CDR3 is TGCGCCAGCAGCCGGACGGTCCAAGAGACCCAGTACTTC. It specifies CASSRTVQETQYF.

In its sample, this clonotype was seen many times. This rearrangement joins TRBV28 to TRBJ1-1; D possibly corresponds to TRBD1 (6 bases). The V gene lost 7 bases and the J gene lost 2 bases, with 14 bases spanning the gap. Germline CDR1 reads MDHEN; CDR2 reads SYDVKM. CDR3 length: 14 residues. The DNA for the CDR3 is TGTGCCAGCACCCTGACAGGAACCAACACTGAAGCTTTCTTT. This encodes CASTLTGTNTEAFF.

The genes are TRBV28 and TRBJ1-3; TRBD1 might be the D (5 bases). V dropped 3 bases and J dropped 4 bases, with 16 bases sitting between them. CDR1 and CDR2 (germline): MDHEN, SYDVKM. This CDR3 comprises 16 residues. CDR3 bases: TGTGCCAGCAGTTTCTCTTTAGGGGTATCCGGAAACACCATATATTTT. Translating it yields CASSFSLGVSGNTIYF.

The sample holds a few counts of this clonotype. The rearrangement uses TRBV28 and TRBJ1-1; D not resolved. Trimming removed 3 bases at V and 4 bases at J, with 9 bases between. Germline-derived CDR1 and CDR2 are MDHEN and SYDVKM. The CDR3 contains 13 residues. CDR3 sequence: CASSFGVRTEAFF. DNA of the CDR3: TGTGCCAGCAGTTTTGGGGTGCGCACTGAAGCTTTCTTT. Supplemented by reference TRBV28 and TRBJ1-1, the full variable domain reads DVKVTQSSRYLVKRTGEKVFLECVQDMDHENMFWYRQDPGLGLRLIYFSYDVKMKEKGDIPEGYSVSREKKERFSLILESASTNQTSMYLCASSFGVRTEAFFGQGTRLTVV.

This clonotype was picked up many times. This chain's CDR3 is CASNTAYSNQPQHF. The CDR3, as DNA: TGTGCCAGTAATACCGCTTATAGCAATCAGCCCCAGCATTTT. The chain links TRBV28 to TRBJ1-5; D is undetermined. CDR1 is MDHEN, CDR2 SYDVKM, per germline. This CDR3 region has 14 residues. Trimming stripped 9 bases from V and 0 bases from J, with 12 bases between.

This clonotype was observed at least ten times. The rearrangement links TRBV12-3 or TRBV12-4 to TRBJ2-3; D not resolved. The ends were cut back, 6 bases at V and 0 bases at J, with 10 bases in the middle. This CDR3 has 14 residues. In nucleotides, the CDR3 is TGTGCCAGCAGCCTGAGGTTTAGCACAGATACGCAGTATTTT. Encoded protein: CASSLRFSTDTQYF.

The chain joins TRBV24-1 to TRBJ2-2; D assignment may be TRBD1 or TRBD2 (7 bases each). The germline CDR1 and CDR2 sequences are KGHDR and SFDVKD. Trimming left V 7 bases short and J 1 base short, with 12 bases between. This CDR3 has 15 amino acids. Here the CDR3 DNA reads TGTGCCACCAGACAGGGGAGGGAGAACACCGGGGAGCTGTTTTTT. It yields the protein CATRQGRENTGELFF.

This clonotype was observed many times. This chain connects TRBV12-3 or TRBV12-4 to TRBJ2-7; a weak D match, TRBD2 (5 bases). The CDR3 is made up of 13 amino acids. Trimming took 6 bases from V and 3 from J, leaving 12 bases between them. The CDR3 loop reads CASSTSRGYEQYF. CDR3 bases: TGTGCCAGCAGCACCTCTCGGGGCTACGAGCAGTACTTC.

This clonotype showed up just a few times. V usage is TRBV6-6 and J usage is TRBJ1-3; D unresolved. The germline V gene has CDR1 MNHNY and CDR2 SVGAGI (reference sequence). The V end was cut by 0 bases, the J end by 0 bases, with 9 bases between. The CDR3 loop spans 16 amino acids. The CDR3 bases are TGTGCCAGCAGTTACTCGAAGTGGGGCTCTGGAAACACCATATATTTT. Protein sequence: CASSYSKWGSGNTIYF.

This clonotype was recorded at least ten times. The chain uses TRBV12-3 or TRBV12-4 and TRBJ2-5, with a weak D call TRBD1 (6 bases). V lost 6 bases to trimming and J lost 7 bases, with 18 bases between them. The CDR3 sequence is 14 residues long. The CDR3 DNA is TGTGCCAGCAGCCGGACAGCAACCCTCGGGACCCAGTACTTC. This encodes CASSRTATLGTQYF.

This clonotype was counted many times. The J gene is TRBJ2-7, the V gene TRBV5-6, with D perhaps matching TRBD1 (6 bases). V lost 3 bases, J lost 5 bases, and 15 bases lay in between. This CDR3 has 14 residues. Germline V CDR1 and CDR2: SGHDT, YYEEEE. CDR3 nucleotides: TGTGCCAGCAGCTGGGGAACAGGGCTCAACGAGCAGTACTTC. It translates to CASSWGTGLNEQYF.

This chain connects TRBV20-1 to TRBJ2-1; D unclear. V was trimmed by 3 bases and J by 4 bases, leaving 7 bases between them. This CDR3 has 12 amino acids. CDR1 and CDR2 (germline): DFQATT, SNEGSKA (reference sequence). The CDR3 loop reads CSARGPYNEQFF. The DNA for the CDR3 is TGCAGTGCTAGGGGTCCGTACAATGAGCAGTTCTTC.

Many counts were recorded for this clonotype. The chain recombines TRBV9 with TRBJ2-1; tentatively, D is TRBD1 or TRBD2 (5 bases each). CDR3 length: 17 amino acids. Germline V CDR1 and CDR2: SGDLS, YYNGEE. V gave up 0 bases and J gave up 4 bases, with 17 bases separating them. The CDR3 spells CASSVELERKGYNEQFF. The CDR3 region has the DNA TGTGCCAGCAGCGTAGAGCTCGAGCGGAAGGGGTACAATGAGCAGTTCTTC.

In its sample, this clonotype was seen many times. V is TRBV6-5 and J is TRBJ1-1, with D possibly matching TRBD1 (6 bases). From germline, CDR1 is MNHEY and CDR2 SVGAGI. Trimming shortened V by 1 base and J by 1 base, and 7 bases separated the two germline ends. This CDR3 region has 14 residues. CDR3 residues: CASSYLGQNTEAFF. The CDR3 DNA sequence: TGTGCCAGCAGTTACTTGGGACAGAACACTGAAGCTTTCTTT.

This clonotype was seen at least ten times. Relative to the germline gene, one junction end is altered; a read error may explain this. The rearrangement uses TRBV11-2 and TRBJ2-5; D could derive from TRBD1 or TRBD2 (5 bases each). Germline-derived CDR1 and CDR2 are SGHAT and FQNNGV. The CDR3 runs 11 residues. As DNA, the CDR3 is TGTGCCAGCAGGGGATTTGGGACCCTCCACTTC. Amino acid sequence: CASRGFGTLHF.

This sequence joins TRBV12-3 or TRBV12-4 and TRBJ1-1; D gene uncertain. This CDR3 region has 13 residues. V was cut by 7 bases and J by 2 bases, with 11 bases left in between. The CDR3 bases are TGTGCCAGCACCCCCAACGCCAACACTGAAGCTTTCTTT. Its protein is CASTPNANTEAFF.

In its sample, this clonotype was seen many times. The chain combines TRBV20-1 with TRBJ2-7; 7 nucleotides match TRBD2. Germline V gives CDR1 DFQATT, CDR2 SNEGSKA (reference sequence). This CDR3 comprises 16 residues. V dropped 0 bases and J dropped 4; count of bases not matched to a gene: 12. CDR3 DNA sequence: TGCAGTGCTAGAGATATGGGAAGCGGGACCCCATACGAGCAGTACTTC. It translates to CSARDMGSGTPYEQYF.

This clonotype occurred once. The chain is built from TRBV24-1 and TRBJ1-5; weak D call: TRBD1 (5 bases). Germline V gives CDR1 KGHDR, CDR2 SFDVKD. There are 14 residues in the CDR3. Trimming pared 3 bases from V and 5 bases from J, leaving 10 bases between. The CDR3 DNA reads as TGTGCCACCAGTGATCCCCGGGGGGATCAGCCCCAGCATTTT. Protein sequence: CATSDPRGDQPQHF.

The rearrangement links TRBV6-1 to TRBJ1-2; the D gene is possibly TRBD1 (6 bases). Germline CDR1 is MNHNS and CDR2 is SASEGT. Trimming removed 6 bases from V and 1 base from J, with 12 bases in between. This CDR3 has 14 amino acids. The CDR3 bases are TGTGCCAGCAGCCGGGACACTTATAACTATGGCTACACCTTC. It translates to CASSRDTYNYGYTF.

This clonotype was counted many times. In DNA, the CDR3 is TGTGCCAGCAGCTTAGAAGGGGGCGGGAGGGTCTCCTACAATGAGCAGTTCTTC. This sequence encodes CASSLEGGGRVSYNEQFF. The chain links TRBV7-9 to TRBJ2-1, with 9 bases matching TRBD2. J lost 0 bases, V lost 1 base, and 7 bases had no gene match. There are 18 residues in the CDR3. Germline assignment: CDR1 SEHNR and CDR2 FQNEAQ (reference sequence).

The V call is TRBV11-2, the J call TRBJ2-7; D possibly corresponds to TRBD2 (7 bases). Germline loops: CDR1 SGHAT, CDR2 FQNNGV. The CDR3 has 17 residues. The ends were cut back, 2 bases at V and 5 bases at J, with 22 bases in the middle. CDR3 sequence (DNA): TGTGCCAGCAGCTTACGGGGGGCCGTGGCTCTACTCGACGAGCAGTACTTC. Its translation: CASSLRGAVALLDEQYF.

Many counts were recorded for this clonotype. The V call is TRBV2, the J call TRBJ1-3; D is perhaps TRBD1 (5 bases). V dropped 1 base and J dropped 0 bases, with 10 bases sitting between them. The CDR3 has 16 amino acids. Germline assignment: CDR1 SNHLY and CDR2 FYNNEI. The CDR3 here is CASSEGQGISGNTIYF. For the CDR3, the DNA is TGTGCCAGCAGTGAAGGCCAGGGTATCTCTGGAAACACCATATATTTT.